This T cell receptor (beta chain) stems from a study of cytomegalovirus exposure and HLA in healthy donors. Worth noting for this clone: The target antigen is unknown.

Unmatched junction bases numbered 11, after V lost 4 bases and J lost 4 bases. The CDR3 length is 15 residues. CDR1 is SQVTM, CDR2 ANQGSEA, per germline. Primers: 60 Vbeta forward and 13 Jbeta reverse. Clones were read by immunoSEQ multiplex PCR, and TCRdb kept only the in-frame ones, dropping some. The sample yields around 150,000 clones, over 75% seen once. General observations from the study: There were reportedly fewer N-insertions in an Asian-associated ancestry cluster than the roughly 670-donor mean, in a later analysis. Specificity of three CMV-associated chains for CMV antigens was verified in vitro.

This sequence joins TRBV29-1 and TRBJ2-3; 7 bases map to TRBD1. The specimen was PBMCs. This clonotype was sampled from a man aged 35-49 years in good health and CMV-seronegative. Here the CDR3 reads CSVVVKGGFADTQYF. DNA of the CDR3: TGCAGCGTTGTCGTGAAAGGGGGCTTTGCAGATACGCAGTATTTT.